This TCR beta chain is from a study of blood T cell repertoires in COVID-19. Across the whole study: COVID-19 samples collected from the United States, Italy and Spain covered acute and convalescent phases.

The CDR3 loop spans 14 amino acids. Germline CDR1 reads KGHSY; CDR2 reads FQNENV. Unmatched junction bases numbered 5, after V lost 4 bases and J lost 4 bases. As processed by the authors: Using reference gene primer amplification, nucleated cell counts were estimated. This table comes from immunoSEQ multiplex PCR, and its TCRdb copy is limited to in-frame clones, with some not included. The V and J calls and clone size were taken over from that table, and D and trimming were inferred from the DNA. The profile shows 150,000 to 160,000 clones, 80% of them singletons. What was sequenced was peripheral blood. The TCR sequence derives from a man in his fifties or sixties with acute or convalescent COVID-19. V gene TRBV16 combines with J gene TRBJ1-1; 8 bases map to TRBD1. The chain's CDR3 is CASSPDRGSTEAFF. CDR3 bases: TGTGCCAGCAGCCCAGACAGGGGTAGCACTGAAGCTTTCTTT.